Listed below are T cell receptor beta chains from one sample, sequenced in a study of T cell responses to AZD1222 COVID-19 vaccine. Generated by immunoSEQ multiplex PCR, the TCRdb table keeps only in-frame clones and is missing some. This table has some 150,000 clones, just over 90% appearing once. Source: peripheral blood, taken on day 0 of AZD1222 vaccination. The source of these receptors is an adult in good health. The CDR3 runs from the conserved cysteine through the conserved F or W. A D gene is named only where the DNA matches it firmly. Rows give clone size only sometimes, using once, few, many, or a class for an expanded clone.

TRBD2	TRBV10-3	TRBJ2-1	NA	CAISESEASGDNNEQFF	TGTGCCATCAGTGAGTCGGAAGCTAGCGGAGATAACAATGAGCAGTTCTTC
NA	TRBV7-2	TRBJ1-1	once	CASSWKNTEAFF	TGTGCCAGCAGCTGGAAGAACACTGAAGCTTTCTTT
NA	TRBV11-2	TRBJ2-7	NA	CASSFWGPEQYF	TGTGCCAGCAGCTTCTGGGGGCCCGAGCAGTACTTC
NA	TRBV28	TRBJ1-2	NA	CASSLGLPGYTF	TGTGCCAGCAGTTTGGGTCTTCCCGGCTACACCTTC
NA	TRBV5-6	TRBJ2-1	NA	CASSPGRGNEQFF	TGTGCCAGCAGCCCCGGGAGAGGGAATGAGCAGTTCTTC
NA	TRBV4-2	TRBJ2-1	once	CASSQVLGISEQFF	TGTGCCAGCAGCCAAGTACTCGGAATCTCTGAGCAGTTCTTC
NA	TRBV30	TRBJ1-6	NA	CAWSVMGSSYNSPLHF	TGTGCCTGGAGTGTCATGGGAAGCTCCTATAATTCACCCCTCCACTTT
TRBD1	TRBV2	TRBJ1-1	few	CASRVGQVNTEAFF	TGTGCCAGCAGAGTGGGACAGGTGAACACTGAAGCTTTCTTT
NA	TRBV6-2/TRBV6-3	TRBJ2-3	NA	CASSYGDTQYF	TGTGCCAGCAGTTACGGGGATACGCAGTATTTT
NA	TRBV19	TRBJ1-3	NA	CASSQGDSGNTIYF	TGTGCCAGTAGCCAAGGGGATTCTGGAAACACCATATATTTT
NA	TRBV27	TRBJ2-5	once	CASSYRVEETQYF	TGTGCCAGCAGTTACAGGGTAGAAGAGACCCAGTACTTC
TRBD1	TRBV20-1	TRBJ1-4	NA	CSASSGTVNEKLFF	TGCAGTGCTAGTTCCGGGACAGTTAATGAAAAACTGTTTTTT
NA	TRBV3-1/TRBV3-2	TRBJ2-2	NA	CASSQPHRAPGELFF	TGTGCCAGCAGCCAGCCCCACAGGGCCCCCGGGGAGCTGTTTTTT
NA	TRBV7-9	TRBJ2-3	once	CASSAGTDTQYF	TGTGCCAGCAGCGCGGGGACAGATACGCAGTATTTT
TRBD2	TRBV28	TRBJ2-5	NA	CASSSTSGRGETQYF	TGTGCCAGCAGTTCGACTAGCGGGAGGGGGGAGACCCAGTACTTC
NA	TRBV12-5	TRBJ1-1	once	CARRAGVEAFF	TGTGCTAGACGGGCCGGGGTTGAAGCTTTCTTT
NA	TRBV5-6	TRBJ1-5	NA	CASSLVGSSNQPQHF	TGTGCCAGCAGCTTGGTTGGGAGTAGCAATCAGCCCCAGCATTTT